One and the same sample provided the 10 T cell receptor beta chains below, sequenced in a study of control samples from healthy donors and cancer patients. Using immunoSEQ multiplex PCR, the repertoire was profiled, and TCRdb retains in-frame clones only, with some absent. This sample carries roughly 80,000 clones, over 75% of them seen once, and the ten largest clones take 5.7%. The specimen sequenced was blood. The receptor set was obtained from a woman between 45 and 65 years old in good health.

The V call is TRBV4-1, the J call TRBJ1-2, with D unresolved. Germline V lookup: CDR1 MGHRA, CDR2 YSYEKL. Trimming removed 2 bases at V and 6 bases at J, with 13 bases between. The CDR3 extends over 14 amino acids. CDR3 protein: CASSQNPTGNGYTF. CDR3 nucleotides: TGCGCCAGCAGCCAAAATCCGACCGGGAATGGCTACACCTTC.

A few counts support this clone. The chain combines TRBV10-3 with TRBJ1-5; 9 positions agree with TRBD1. The CDR3 sequence is 15 residues long. Germline-derived CDR1 and CDR2 are ENHRY and SYGVKD. The V segment lost 3 bases and the J segment 4 bases; nucleotides outside the gene matches: 4. In nucleotides, the CDR3 is TGTGCCATCAGTGACTGGACAGGGGATAATCAGCCCCAGCATTTT. It encodes CAISDWTGDNQPQHF.

Comments on this clone: Other DNA variants within this sample encode the same CDR3. The rearrangement joins TRBV24-1 to TRBJ2-7; no reliable D call. CDR1 is KGHDR and CDR2 is SFDVKD in the germline V gene. The CDR3 extends over 12 amino acids. Trimming left V 4 bases short and J 1 base short, with 4 bases between. The CDR3 nucleotides are TGTGCCACCAGTGACGGTTCCTACGAGCAGTACTTC. This gives the protein CATSDGSYEQYF.

This chain connects TRBV27 to TRBJ1-2; 10 bases fit TRBD1. The V gene end was trimmed by 5 bases and the J gene end by 8 bases; junction bases not matched to a gene: 11. The germline gives CDR1 MNHEY, CDR2 SMNVEV (reference sequence). The CDR3 extends over 15 amino acids. Here the CDR3 reads CASSVPGQGLKGYTF. DNA for the CDR3: TGTGCCAGCAGTGTCCCGGGACAGGGGTTAAAAGGCTACACCTTC.

The chain uses TRBV2 and TRBJ1-1, with D maybe TRBD1 (6 bases). Trimming shortened V by 6 bases and J by 8 bases, and 10 bases separated the two germline ends. The CDR3 spans 11 residues. Germline-derived CDR1 and CDR2 are SNHLY and FYNNEI. CDR3 region: CASRTTGEAFF. The CDR3 region has the DNA TGTGCCAGCAGGACTACAGGGGAAGCTTTCTTT.

The chain links TRBV27 to TRBJ2-2; TRBD2 aligns across 16 bases. The germline gives CDR1 MNHEY, CDR2 SMNVEV (reference sequence). CDR3 length equals 16 residues. Losses at the gene ends were 7 bases for V and 6 bases for J; bases not matched to a gene: 5. The CDR3 protein is CASTPGTSGGAGELFF. The CDR3 DNA reads TGTGCCAGCACCCCCGGGACTAGCGGGGGGGCCGGGGAGCTGTTTTTT.

The V gene is TRBV2, the J gene TRBJ2-1; 9 nucleotides match TRBD2. V gave up 3 bases and J gave up 9 bases; unmatched junction bases: 9. CDR1 and CDR2 (germline): SNHLY, FYNNEI. This CDR3 has 15 residues. The CDR3 sequence: CASSDVRGGSAEQFF. For the CDR3, the DNA is TGTGCCAGCAGTGATGTGCGGGGGGGAAGCGCTGAGCAGTTCTTC.

The V gene is TRBV18, the J gene TRBJ1-1; 7 bases are a match to TRBD1. This CDR3 is built from 14 residues. Germline trimming cut 7 bases from V and 3 bases from J; bases unmatched to any gene: 8. Germline CDR1 and CDR2: KGHSH and LQKENI. CDR3 sequence: CASLHRGSDTEAFF. The CDR3 DNA is TGTGCCAGCTTGCACAGGGGTTCGGACACTGAAGCTTTCTTT. The whole variable domain, remainder taken from reference TRBV18 and TRBJ1-1, is NAGVMQNPRHLVRRRGQEARLRCSPMKGHSHVYWYRQLPEEGLKFMVYLQKENIIDESGMPKERFSAEFPKEGPSILRIQQVVRGDSAAYFCASLHRGSDTEAFFGQGTRLTVV.

The chain is built from TRBV12-3 or TRBV12-4 and TRBJ2-1, with 11 bases matching TRBD2. The CDR3 covers 13 residues. The V and J ends lost 7 bases and 6 bases, in that order; junction bases with no gene match: 2. In nucleotides, the CDR3 is TGTGCCAGCATTAGCGGGGGGGGCAATGAGCAGTTCTTC. It codes for CASISGGGNEQFF.

V is TRBV11-2 and J is TRBJ2-7; 9 positions match TRBD1. Germline-derived CDR1 and CDR2 are SGHAT and FQNNGV. The CDR3 loop spans 14 amino acids. The V gene end was trimmed by 3 bases and the J gene end by 6 bases; junction bases not matched to a gene: 6. CDR3 nucleotides: TGTGCCAGCAGCTTGACAGGGGGTCGTTCCGAGCAGTACTTC. It yields the protein CASSLTGGRSEQYF.